This paragraph reports one TCR beta chain. The sample comes from a study of blood T cell repertoires in COVID-19. Across the whole study: Specimens from acute and convalescent COVID-19 originated in the United States, Italy and Spain.

Repertoires were generated with immunoSEQ multiplex PCR, while TCRdb's copy carries only in-frame clones and drops some. The data contain some 350,000 clones, 85% to 90% of them singletons. Looked up from germline, CDR1 is KGHSH and CDR2 is LQKENI. The CDR3 sequence is 14 residues long. After removal of 4 bases from V and 2 bases from J, the junction contained 4 bases not matched to a gene. The material sequenced was peripheral blood. This sequence was found in a woman aged 45-65 years with COVID-19, enrolled during active disease. This chain joins TRBV18 and TRBJ1-1; 7 bases fit TRBD1. The CDR3 DNA reads TGTGCCAGCTCACTTGACAGGGTAAACACTGAAGCTTTCTTT. Its translation is CASSLDRVNTEAFF.